This TCR beta chain was profiled in a study of blood T cells in healthy people across ages. A few counts support this clonotype. Its antigen is currently unknown. Combining a sample-barcoded 5' primer with a J-beta primer mix, a second PCR ran for about 6 to 11 cycles. Samples each returned at least 3 million CDR3-containing paired-end reads. TCRdb redid the calling of the 5' RACE reads with MiXCR, one entry per CDR3 protein. The table includes approximately 690,000 distinct CDR3 sequences, less than 45% detected once. The CDR3 extends over 14 amino acids. Between the trimmed V and J ends, which lost 8 bases and 7 bases, there was a span of 20 bases. From germline, CDR1 is DFQATT and CDR2 SNEGSKA (reference sequence). General study findings and limits: The diversity estimates, figures obtained from one million T cells, were considered underestimates. Relative to aged donors, long-lived donors carried more naive CD4+ cells and displayed higher diversity.

RNA extraction gave at least 5.5 micrograms of total RNA per sample. The specimen was blood. This TCR was recovered from an elderly man in good health. V gene TRBV20-1 combines with J gene TRBJ1-4; a weak D match, TRBD1 (6 bases). In nucleotides, the CDR3 is TGCAGTCCTTGGGGAAGGACAGTTTCTGAAAAACTGTTTTTT. Protein product: CSPWGRTVSEKLFF.